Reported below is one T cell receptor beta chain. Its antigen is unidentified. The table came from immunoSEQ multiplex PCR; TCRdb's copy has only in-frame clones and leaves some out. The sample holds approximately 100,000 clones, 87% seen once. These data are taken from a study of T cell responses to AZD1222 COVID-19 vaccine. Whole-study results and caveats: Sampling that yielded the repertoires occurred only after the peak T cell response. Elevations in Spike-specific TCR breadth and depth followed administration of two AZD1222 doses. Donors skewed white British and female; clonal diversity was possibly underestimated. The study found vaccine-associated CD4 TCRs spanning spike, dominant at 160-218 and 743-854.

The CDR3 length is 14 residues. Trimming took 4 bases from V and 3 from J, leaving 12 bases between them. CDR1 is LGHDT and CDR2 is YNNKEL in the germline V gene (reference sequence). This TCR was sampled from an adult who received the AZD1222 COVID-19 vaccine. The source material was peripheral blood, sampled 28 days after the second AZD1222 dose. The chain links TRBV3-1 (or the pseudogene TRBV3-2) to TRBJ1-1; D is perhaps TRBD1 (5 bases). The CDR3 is CASSPGSPDTEAFF. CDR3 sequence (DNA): TGTGCCAGCAGCCCAGGGAGTCCGGACACTGAAGCTTTCTTT.